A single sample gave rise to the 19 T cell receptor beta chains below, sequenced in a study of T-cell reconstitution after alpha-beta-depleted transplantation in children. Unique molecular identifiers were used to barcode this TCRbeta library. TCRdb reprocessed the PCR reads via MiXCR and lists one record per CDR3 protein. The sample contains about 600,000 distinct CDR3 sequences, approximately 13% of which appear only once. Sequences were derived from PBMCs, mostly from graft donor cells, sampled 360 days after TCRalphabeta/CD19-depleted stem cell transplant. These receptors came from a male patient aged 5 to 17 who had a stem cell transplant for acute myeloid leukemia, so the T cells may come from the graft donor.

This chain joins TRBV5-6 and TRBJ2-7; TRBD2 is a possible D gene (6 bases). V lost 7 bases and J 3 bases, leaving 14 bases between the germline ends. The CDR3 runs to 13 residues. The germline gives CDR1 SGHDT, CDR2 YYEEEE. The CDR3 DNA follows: TGTGCCAGCCGCAGTTGGGGGGTCTACGAGCAGTACTTC. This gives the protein CASRSWGVYEQYF.

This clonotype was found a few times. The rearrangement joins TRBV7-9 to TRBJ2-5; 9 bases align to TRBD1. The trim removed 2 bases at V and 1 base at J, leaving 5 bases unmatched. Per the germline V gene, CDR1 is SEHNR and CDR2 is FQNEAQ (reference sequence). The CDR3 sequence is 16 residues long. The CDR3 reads CASSLSWTGVQETQYF. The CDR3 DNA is TGTGCCAGCAGCTTAAGCTGGACAGGGGTCCAAGAGACCCAGTACTTC.

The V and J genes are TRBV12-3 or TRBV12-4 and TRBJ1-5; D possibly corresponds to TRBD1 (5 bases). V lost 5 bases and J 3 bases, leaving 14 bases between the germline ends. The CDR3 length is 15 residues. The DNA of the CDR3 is TGTGCCAGCAGTAACAGACTAGGGGACAATCAGCCCCAGCATTTT. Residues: CASSNRLGDNQPQHF.

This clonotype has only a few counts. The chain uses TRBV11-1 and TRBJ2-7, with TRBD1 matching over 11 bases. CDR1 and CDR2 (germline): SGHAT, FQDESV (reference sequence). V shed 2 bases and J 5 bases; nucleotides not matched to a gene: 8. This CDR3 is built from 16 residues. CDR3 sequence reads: CASSLYTGTGGNEQYF. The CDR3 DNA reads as TGTGCCAGCAGCTTATATACCGGGACAGGGGGAAACGAGCAGTACTTC. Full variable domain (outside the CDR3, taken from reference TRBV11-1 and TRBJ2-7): EAEVAQSPRYKITEKSQAVAFWCDPISGHATLYWYRQILGQGPELLVQFQDESVVDDSQLPKDRFSAERLKGVDSTLKIQPAELGDSAMYLCASSLYTGTGGNEQYFGPGTRLTVT.

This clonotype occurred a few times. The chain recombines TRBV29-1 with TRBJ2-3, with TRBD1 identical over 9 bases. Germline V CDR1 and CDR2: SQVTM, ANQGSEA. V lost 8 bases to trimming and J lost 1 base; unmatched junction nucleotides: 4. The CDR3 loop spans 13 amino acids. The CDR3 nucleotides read TGCAGCACCTGGACAGGGGGCACAGATACGCAGTATTTT. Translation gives CSTWTGGTDTQYF.

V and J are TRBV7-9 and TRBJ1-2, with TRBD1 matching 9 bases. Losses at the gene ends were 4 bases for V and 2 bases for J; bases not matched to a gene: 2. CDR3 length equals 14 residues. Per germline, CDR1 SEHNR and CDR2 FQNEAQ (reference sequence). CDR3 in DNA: TGTGCCAGCAGCTGGGACAGGGTGAACTATGGCTACACCTTC. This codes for CASSWDRVNYGYTF. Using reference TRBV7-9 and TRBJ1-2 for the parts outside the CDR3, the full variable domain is DTGVSQNPRHKITKRGQNVTFRCDPISEHNRLYWYRQTLGQGPEFLTYFQNEAQLEKSRLLSDRFSAERPKGSFSTLEIQRTEQGDSAMYLCASSWDRVNYGYTFGSGTRLTVV.

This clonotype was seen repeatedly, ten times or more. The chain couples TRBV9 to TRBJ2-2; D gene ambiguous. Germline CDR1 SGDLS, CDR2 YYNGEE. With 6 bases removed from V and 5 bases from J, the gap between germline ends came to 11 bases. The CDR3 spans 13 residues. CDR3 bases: TGTGCCAGCACCATTCTAGGGACCGGGGAGCTGTTTTTT. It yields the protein CASTILGTGELFF. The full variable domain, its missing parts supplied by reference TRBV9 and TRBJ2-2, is DSGVTQTPKHLITATGQRVTLRCSPRSGDLSVYWYQQSLDQGLQFLIQYYNGEERAKGNILERFSAQQFPDLHSELNLSSLELGDSALYFCASTILGTGELFFGEGSRLTVL.

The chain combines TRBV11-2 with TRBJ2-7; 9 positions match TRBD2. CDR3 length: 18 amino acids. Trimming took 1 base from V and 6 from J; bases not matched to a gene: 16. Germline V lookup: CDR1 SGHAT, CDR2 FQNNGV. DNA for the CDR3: TGTGCCAGCAGCTTAGTATTCTTAGCGGGAGCTGGGGAAAGCGAGCAGTACTTC. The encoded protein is CASSLVFLAGAGESEQYF.

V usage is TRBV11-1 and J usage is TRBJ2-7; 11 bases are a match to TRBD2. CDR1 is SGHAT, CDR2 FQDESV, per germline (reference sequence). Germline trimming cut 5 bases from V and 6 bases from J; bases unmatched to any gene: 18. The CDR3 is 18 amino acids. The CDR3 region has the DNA TGTGCCAGCAGCCGTGGGGCTAGCGGGAGGCCCGATCCGGGCGAGCAGTACTTC. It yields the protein CASSRGASGRPDPGEQYF.

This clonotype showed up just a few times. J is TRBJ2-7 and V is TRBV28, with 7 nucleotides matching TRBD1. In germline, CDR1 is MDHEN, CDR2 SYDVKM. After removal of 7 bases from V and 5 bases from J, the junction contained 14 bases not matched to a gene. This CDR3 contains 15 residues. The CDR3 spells CASTPLTGLGHEQYF. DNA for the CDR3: TGTGCCAGCACCCCTTTGACAGGGTTGGGCCACGAGCAGTACTTC.

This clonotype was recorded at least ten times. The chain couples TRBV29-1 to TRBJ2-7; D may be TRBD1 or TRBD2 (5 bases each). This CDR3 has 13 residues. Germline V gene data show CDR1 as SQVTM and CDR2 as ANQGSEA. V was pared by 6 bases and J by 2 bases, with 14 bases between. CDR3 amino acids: CSVWGPRAYEQYF. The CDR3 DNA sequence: TGCAGCGTCTGGGGACCGAGAGCCTACGAGCAGTACTTC.

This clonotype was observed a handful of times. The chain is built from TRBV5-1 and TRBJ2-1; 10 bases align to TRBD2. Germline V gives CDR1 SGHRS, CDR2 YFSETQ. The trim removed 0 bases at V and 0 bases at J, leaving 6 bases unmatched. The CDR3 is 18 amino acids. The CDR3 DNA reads TGCGCCAGCAGCTTGGCTAGCGGGGGTTTAATCTCCTACAATGAGCAGTTCTTC. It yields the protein CASSLASGGLISYNEQFF.

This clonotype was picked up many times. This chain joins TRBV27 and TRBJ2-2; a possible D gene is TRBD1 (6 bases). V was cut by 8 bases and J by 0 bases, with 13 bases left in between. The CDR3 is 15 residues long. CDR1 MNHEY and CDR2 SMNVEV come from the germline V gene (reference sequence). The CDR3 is CASGAGTTNTGELFF. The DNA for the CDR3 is TGTGCCAGCGGCGCTGGGACAACGAACACCGGGGAGCTGTTTTTT.

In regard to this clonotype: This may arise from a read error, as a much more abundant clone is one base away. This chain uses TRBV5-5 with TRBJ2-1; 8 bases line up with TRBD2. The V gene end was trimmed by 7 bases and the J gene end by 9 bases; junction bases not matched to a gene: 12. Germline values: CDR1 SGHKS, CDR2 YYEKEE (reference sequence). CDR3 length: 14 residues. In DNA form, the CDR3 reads TGTGCCAGCGGCTCGGGACTAGGCGTTTTTGAGCAGTTCTTC. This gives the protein CASGSGLGVFEQFF.

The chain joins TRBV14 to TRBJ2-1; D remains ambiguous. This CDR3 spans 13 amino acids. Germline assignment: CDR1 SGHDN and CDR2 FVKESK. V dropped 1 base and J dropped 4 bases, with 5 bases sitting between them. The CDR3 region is CASSQARYNEQFF. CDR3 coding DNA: TGTGCCAGCAGCCAAGCACGGTACAATGAGCAGTTCTTC.

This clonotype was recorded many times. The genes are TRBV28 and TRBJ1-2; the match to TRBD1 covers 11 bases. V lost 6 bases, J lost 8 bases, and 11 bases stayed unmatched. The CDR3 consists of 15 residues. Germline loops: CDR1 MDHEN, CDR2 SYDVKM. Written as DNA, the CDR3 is TGTGCCAGCAGCCCCTCCGGGACAGGGGGAAAAGGCTACACCTTC. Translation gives CASSPSGTGGKGYTF.

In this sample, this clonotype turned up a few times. In DNA, the CDR3 is TGTGCCAGCAGTTTAAGGCTAGCGGGAGCCACTCGGGGCTCCTACAATGAGCAGTTCTTC. Translating it yields CASSLRLAGATRGSYNEQFF. The chain joins TRBV12-3 or TRBV12-4 to TRBJ2-1, with 10 bases matching TRBD2. The V segment lost 2 bases and the J segment 0 bases; nucleotides outside the gene matches: 13. This CDR3 is built from 20 residues.

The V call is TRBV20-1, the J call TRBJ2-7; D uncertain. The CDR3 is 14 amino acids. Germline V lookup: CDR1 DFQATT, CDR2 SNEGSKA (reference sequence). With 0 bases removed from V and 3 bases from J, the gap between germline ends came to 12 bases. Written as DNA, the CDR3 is TGCAGTGCTAGAGATGGCGTTGTTCTCTACGAGCAGTACTTC. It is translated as CSARDGVVLYEQYF.

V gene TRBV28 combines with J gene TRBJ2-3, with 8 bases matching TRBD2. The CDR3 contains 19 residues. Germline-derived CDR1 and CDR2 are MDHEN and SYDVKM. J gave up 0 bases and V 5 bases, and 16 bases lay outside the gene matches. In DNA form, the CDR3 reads TGTGCCAGCAGTCCCTTCTTATCGCGGGAGGAAACTAGCACAGATACGCAGTATTTT. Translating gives CASSPFLSREETSTDTQYF. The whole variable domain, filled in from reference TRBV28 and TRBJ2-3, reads DVKVTQSSRYLVKRTGEKVFLECVQDMDHENMFWYRQDPGLGLRLIYFSYDVKMKEKGDIPEGYSVSREKKERFSLILESASTNQTSMYLCASSPFLSREETSTDTQYFGPGTRLTVL.